This is a list of T cell receptor beta chains from one sample in a study of blood T cell repertoires in COVID-19. Sequenced by immunoSEQ multiplex PCR; TCRdb stores in-frame clones only, minus some. The table lists around 72,000 clones, about 91% of them singletons, with around 13% in the top ten. The sequenced material came from peripheral blood. The source is a human donor with active COVID-19. The donor label of this sample is uncertain. Both conserved end residues are part of each CDR3. Each record gives: V gene, clone size, D gene, J gene, CDR3 DNA, CDR3 protein. The D gene is left open where the match is weak. Not every row has a clone size; where given, it reads once, few, many or a size class.

TRBV3-1/TRBV3-2	.	.	TRBJ1-6	TGTGCCAGCAGCCAAGGGGCAGGGAACAATTCACCCCTCCACTTT	CASSQGAGNNSPLHF
TRBV28	.	.	TRBJ2-7	TGTGCCAGCAGTTCCTCCGGGACGGGGGACCCCGAGCAGTACTTC	CASSSSGTGDPEQYF
TRBV18	.	TRBD2	TRBJ2-2	TGTGCCAGCTCCTATGGACTAGCGGGGTTCGCGAACACCGGGGAGCTGTTTTTT	CASSYGLAGFANTGELFF
TRBV12-3/TRBV12-4	few	.	TRBJ1-5	TGTGCCAGCAGTTTACCAGGAAATCAGCCCCAGCATTTT	CASSLPGNQPQHF
TRBV28	.	.	TRBJ2-2	TGTGCCAGCAGTTTAGTCTTTCGAGGAACCGGGGAGCTGTTTTTT	CASSLVFRGTGELFF
TRBV6-6	.	TRBD1	TRBJ1-6	TGTGCCAGCAGAGCGTTGGCGGACAGGGAAGTGCCCCTCCACTTT	CASRALADREVPLHF
TRBV7-9	once	TRBD2	TRBJ2-3	TGTGCCAGCAGCTTAGCGATGGCGGGAGGAGAAGATACGCAGTATTTT	CASSLAMAGGEDTQYF
TRBV28	.	.	TRBJ1-2	TGTGCCAGTCTGAACAGGGTTGGCTACACCTTC	CASLNRVGYTF
TRBV28	.	TRBD1	TRBJ2-1	TGTGCCAGCAGTTTACCCTTTCAGGGGGCCTACAATGAGCAGTTCTTC	CASSLPFQGAYNEQFF
TRBV4-3	.	TRBD2	TRBJ2-3	TGCGCCAGCAGCCAAGAAACTAGCGGGAGTAACGGGGTTACGCAGTATTTT	CASSQETSGSNGVTQYF
TRBV6-5	.	TRBD1	TRBJ1-5	TGTGCCAGCAGCCAGACAGGGCGTCAGCCCCAGCATTTT	CASSQTGRQPQHF
TRBV27	.	TRBD1	TRBJ2-3	TGTGCCAGCAGTTTACCCGGACAGGGAACAGATACGCAGTATTTT	CASSLPGQGTDTQYF
TRBV28	.	.	TRBJ2-7	TGTGCCAGCAGTTTACTCACAGGGTACTACGAGCAGTACTTC	CASSLLTGYYEQYF
TRBV19	.	TRBD1	TRBJ2-1	TGTGCCAGTAGTTTTTCGCGGGACAGGGGTCATGAGCAGTTCTTC	CASSFSRDRGHEQFF
TRBV27	.	TRBD2	TRBJ2-7	TGTGCCAGCAGGGAAGCGGGACGGACCTACGAGCAGTACTTC	CASREAGRTYEQYF
TRBV4-1	.	.	TRBJ1-4	TGCGCCAGCAGCCCGGCCTTGGGACAACCCAATGAAAAACTGTTTTTT	CASSPALGQPNEKLFF
TRBV19	.	.	TRBJ2-2	TGTGCCAGTAGTATAGAGGACAGAGCAGGCACCGGGGAGCTGTTTTTT	CASSIEDRAGTGELFF
TRBV24-1	.	TRBD2	TRBJ2-1	TGTGCCACCAGTGACCCAGGACTAGCGGGAGTTAGGTATGAGCAGTTCTTC	CATSDPGLAGVRYEQFF
TRBV24-1	.	TRBD1	TRBJ2-3	TGTGCCACCAGTGATTCCCCGGGACAGGGGCCAGATACGCAGTATTTT	CATSDSPGQGPDTQYF
TRBV24-1	.	TRBD2	TRBJ2-3	TGTGCCACCAGTGATCCCGGACTAGCGGGAGCGGATACGCAGTATTTT	CATSDPGLAGADTQYF
TRBV3-1/TRBV3-2	.	TRBD2	TRBJ2-1	TGTGCCAGCAGTCTGAGCGGGAGGTTATACAATGAGCAGTTCTTC	CASSLSGRLYNEQFF
TRBV6-2/TRBV6-3	.	.	TRBJ2-3	TGTGCCAGCAGTTACACAGACACAGATACGCAGTATTTT	CASSYTDTDTQYF
TRBV6-1	.	.	TRBJ1-2	TGTGCCAGCAGTGAATCCTCCAGGGGTTACGGTGGCTACACCTTC	CASSESSRGYGGYTF
TRBV28	.	TRBD2	TRBJ2-7	TGTGCCAGCAGTTTACTGTTGGGACTAGCGGGAGTAGGCTCCTACGAGCAGTACTTC	CASSLLLGLAGVGSYEQYF
TRBV18	.	TRBD1	TRBJ2-3	TGTGCCAGCTCACCTGCGATACAGGGGGGCCCAGATACGCAGTATTTT	CASSPAIQGGPDTQYF
TRBV27	.	TRBD1	TRBJ2-1	TGTGCCAGCAGTTGGGCCAGGGCCCAGGGGGCAGGGGAGCAGTTCTTC	CASSWARAQGAGEQFF
TRBV6-2/TRBV6-3	.	.	TRBJ2-3	TGTGCCAGCAGTTATCCGGATACGCAGTATTTT	CASSYPDTQYF
TRBV28	once	.	TRBJ1-2	TGTGCCAGCAGTTTAGGCGTGCAGGGCTATGGCTACACCTTC	CASSLGVQGYGYTF
TRBV5-1	.	TRBD2	TRBJ2-3	TGCGCCAGCCTCTGGCCTAGCGGGAGAGGCTTGACAGATACGCAGTATTTT	CASLWPSGRGLTDTQYF
TRBV11-2	few	TRBD2	TRBJ2-7	TGTGCCAGCAGCCCGCGACTAGCGAATTACGAGCAGTACTTC	CASSPRLANYEQYF
TRBV13	.	.	TRBJ2-1	TGTGCCAGCAGCTTAGTAAGCTGGAATGAGCAGTTCTTC	CASSLVSWNEQFF
TRBV3-1/TRBV3-2	once	.	TRBJ1-1	TGTGCCAGCAGCCATAGTCCGGGTCCTGAAGCTTTCTTT	CASSHSPGPEAFF
TRBV20-1	.	.	TRBJ2-7	TGCAGTGCTAGTGGAACAGGCGAGCAGTACTTC	CSASGTGEQYF
TRBV28	.	.	TRBJ1-5	TGTGCCAGCAGCTCAGCCGGACCCGGAGGAGGACAGCCCCAGCATTTT	CASSSAGPGGGQPQHF
TRBV27	.	TRBD2	TRBJ2-1	TGTGCCAGCAGTTTGGCTAGCGGGGCTATCTCCTACAATGAGCAGTTCTTC	CASSLASGAISYNEQFF
TRBV2	.	.	TRBJ2-7	TGTGCCAGCAGTGGGAGCCCCCAAAGTACCTACGAGCAGTACTTC	CASSGSPQSTYEQYF
TRBV19	.	.	TRBJ2-2	TGTGCCAGTAGCGACACCGGGGAGCTGTTTTTT	CASSDTGELFF
TRBV30	few	TRBD1	TRBJ1-6	TGTGCCTGGAACCCTCAGGGGGCGGGTTCACCCCTCCACTTT	CAWNPQGAGSPLHF
TRBV9	.	TRBD2	TRBJ2-1	TGTGCCAGCAGCAAACTAGCGGGAGTTGGCAATGAGCAGTTCTTC	CASSKLAGVGNEQFF
TRBV11-3	few	.	TRBJ2-5	TGTGCCAGCAGCTTCACGGAGCGGGAGACCCAGTACTTC	CASSFTERETQYF
TRBV7-6	.	TRBD1	TRBJ2-7	TGTGCCAGCAGCCCGGAGGTCCGGACAGGGCTAGACGAGCAGTACTTC	CASSPEVRTGLDEQYF
TRBV5-1	.	TRBD1	TRBJ2-5	TGCGCCAGCAGCACGGACAGGGGTTACCAAGAGACCCAGTACTTC	CASSTDRGYQETQYF
TRBV5-8	.	TRBD2	TRBJ2-3	TGTGCCAGCAGCTTGGGAGATTGGGCGGGAGCGGCAGATACGCAGTATTTT	CASSLGDWAGAADTQYF
TRBV6-5	once	.	TRBJ2-4	TGTGCCAGCAGGGACACTAAAAACATTCAGTACTTC	CASRDTKNIQYF
TRBV28	.	TRBD1	TRBJ1-3	TGTGCCAGCAGTACGAAGGGACAGTTCTCTGGAAACACCATATATTTT	CASSTKGQFSGNTIYF
TRBV5-1	.	TRBD1	TRBJ1-4	TGCGCCAGCAGCTTGGCCGGGACAGGGGGTATAACTAATGAAAAACTGTTTTTT	CASSLAGTGGITNEKLFF